Ten or more counts support the clone carrying this T cell receptor (beta chain). Its antigen is unknown. The data originate from a study of CD8 T cells in ankylosing spondylitis. TCRdb reanalysed the 5' RACE reads using MiXCR and keeps one entry per CDR3 protein. The sample lists about 540,000 distinct CDR3 sequences, approximately 12% occurring once. Notes on the study in general: Before this, some motif variants had been reported in reactive arthritis synovial fluid and blood. CD8+ disease-linked clones were present at relatively low frequencies in blood. For ankylosing spondylitis blood, a TCR beta motif of under ten highly homologous variants appeared characteristic.

Looked up from germline, CDR1 is LGHNA and CDR2 is YNFKEQ. The CDR3 totals 17 residues. The ends were cut back, 0 bases at V and 0 bases at J, with 12 bases in the middle. The sequence was obtained from a male donor with ankylosing spondylitis. Sequenced: blood, either unsorted or a sorted T cell fraction (not recorded which). This sequence joins TRBV4-2 and TRBJ2-1; D perhaps matches TRBD2 (6 bases). The CDR3 here is CASSQDEGLGSYNEQFF. The CDR3 DNA sequence: TGTGCCAGCAGCCAAGACGAGGGACTGGGCTCCTACAATGAGCAGTTCTTC.